The clone carrying this T cell receptor beta chain has a single count. The data are from a study of shared T cell receptors in the human thymus. This CDR3 comprises 13 residues. The trim removed 7 bases at V and 7 bases at J, leaving 9 bases unmatched. In germline, CDR1 is SEHNR, CDR2 FQNEAQ (reference sequence). Assay used: immunoSEQ multiplex PCR; TCRdb lists only in-frame clones, some missing. The sample consists of about 710,000 clones, 87% of them appearing once. These same records also appear under a second study, on human thymus T cells. That source reports: During corrective heart surgery, resections were taken, and the thymus tissue came from them. There appeared to be biased usage of V and J genes in thymic and blood repertoires.

Material for sequencing was thymocytes. The chain employs TRBV7-9 and TRBJ1-2; 7 positions match TRBD1. The TCR sequence derives from a boy in the first two years of life with a congenital heart defect. Here the CDR3 reads CASTDLRGPGYTF. DNA for the CDR3: TGTGCCAGCACCGACCTTAGGGGGCCTGGCTACACCTTC. The entire variable domain, with the rest obtained from reference TRBV7-9 and TRBJ1-2, is as follows: DTGVSQNPRHKITKRGQNVTFRCDPISEHNRLYWYRQTLGQGPEFLTYFQNEAQLEKSRLLSDRFSAERPKGSFSTLEIQRTEQGDSAMYLCASTDLRGPGYTFGSGTRLTVV.